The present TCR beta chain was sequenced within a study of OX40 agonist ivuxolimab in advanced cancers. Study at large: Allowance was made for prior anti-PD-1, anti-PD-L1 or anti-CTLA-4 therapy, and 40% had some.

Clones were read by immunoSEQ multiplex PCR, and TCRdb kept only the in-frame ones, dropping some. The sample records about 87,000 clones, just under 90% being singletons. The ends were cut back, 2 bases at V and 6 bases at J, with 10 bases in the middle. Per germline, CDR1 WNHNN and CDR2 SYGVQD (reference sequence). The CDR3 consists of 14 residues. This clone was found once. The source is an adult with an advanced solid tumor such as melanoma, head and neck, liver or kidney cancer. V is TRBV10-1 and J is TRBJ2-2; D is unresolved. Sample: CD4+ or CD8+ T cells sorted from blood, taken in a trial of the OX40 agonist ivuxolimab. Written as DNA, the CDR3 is TGCGCCAGCAGTGAGCAAGTCGCCGCCGGGGAGCTGTTTTTT. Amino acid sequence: CASSEQVAAGELFF.